This entry lists 28 T cell receptor beta chains sequenced from one sample in a study of long-term antiretroviral therapy in people with HIV. An immunoSEQ assay, version v3.0, was performed at survey level. The assay was immunoSEQ multiplex PCR, and TCRdb's table has in-frame clones only and misses some. The profile covers about 25,000 clones, with 76% appearing a single time and about 11% taken by the ten largest. The sequencing here drew on unsorted PBMCs, taken 1.1 years before starting antiretroviral therapy. The origin of the receptors is a woman in her forties with HIV.

The J gene is TRBJ2-7, the V gene TRBV27; tentative D call: TRBD1 (5 bases). This CDR3 has 15 amino acids. The V gene's germline CDR1 is MNHEY and CDR2 SMNVEV (reference sequence). Trimming shortened V by 4 bases and J by 2 bases, and 15 bases separated the two germline ends. The CDR3 DNA reads as TGTGCCAGCAGTTCCGACAGCTTGGGTACCTACGAGCAGTACTTC. Translated: CASSSDSLGTYEQYF.

The chain recombines TRBV5-6 with TRBJ1-3; the D gene is possibly TRBD1 (5 bases). Germline V gives CDR1 SGHDT, CDR2 YYEEEE. The CDR3 contains 16 residues. V lost 1 base and J lost 0, with 11 bases in between. The CDR3 coding sequence is TGTGCCAGCAGCTTGAGGGGCCAACTCTCTGGAAACACCATATATTTT. Its protein product is CASSLRGQLSGNTIYF.

The chain has TRBV21-1 and TRBJ1-5. TRBV21-1 is termed a pseudogene. The CDR3 runs to 16 residues. CDR3: CAIWTMPKYSNQPQHF. CDR3 DNA sequence: TGTGCCATCTGGACCATGCCCAAATATAGCAATCAGCCCCAGCATTTT.

This clone was counted once. The CDR3 region has the DNA TGTGCCAGCAGCTTCAGCCAGGGCCTACGCTACACCTTC. This codes for CASSFSQGLRYTF. The chain combines TRBV11-3 with TRBJ1-2; D is perhaps TRBD1 (5 bases). Germline V gene sequence: CDR1 SGHNT, CDR2 YENEEA. There are 13 residues in the CDR3. Trimming shortened V by 3 bases and J by 9 bases, and 14 bases separated the two germline ends. The entire variable domain, with the rest obtained from reference TRBV11-3 and TRBJ1-2, is as follows: EAGVVQSPRYKIIEKKQPVAFWCNPISGHNTLYWYLQNLGQGPELLIRYENEEAVDDSQLPKDRFSAERLKGVDSTLKIQPAELGDSAVYLCASSFSQGLRYTFGSGTRLTVV.

The chain combines TRBV6-6 with TRBJ1-2, with D unclear. The CDR3 is 12 residues long. Trimming left V 2 bases short and J 4 bases short, with 5 bases between. Germline CDR1 and CDR2: MNHNY and SVGAGI (reference sequence). CDR3 DNA sequence: TGTGCCAGCAGTTACGTGCCCTATGGCTACACCTTC. Encoded protein: CASSYVPYGYTF.

The chain employs TRBV5-1 and TRBJ1-4; no clear D. The germline V gene encodes CDR1 SGHRS and CDR2 YFSETQ. The CDR3 runs to 12 residues. V gave up 0 bases and J gave up 8 bases, with 5 bases separating them. The CDR3 DNA sequence: TGCGCCAGCAGCTTGGTCGGCGAAAAACTGTTTTTT. Encoded protein: CASSLVGEKLFF.

The chain carries TRBV7-2 and TRBJ2-7; a possible D gene is TRBD1 (6 bases). Germline V gene lookup returns CDR1 SGHTA and CDR2 FQGNSA. V lost 5 bases and J lost 3, with 11 bases in between. The CDR3 covers 13 residues. The CDR3 is CASSPGQNYEQYF. The CDR3 DNA sequence: TGTGCCAGCAGCCCCGGACAGAACTACGAGCAGTACTTC.

The V and J genes are TRBV4-1 and TRBJ2-7; no clear D gene. The V and J ends lost 0 bases and 3 bases respectively, with 12 bases between them. The CDR3 loop spans 15 amino acids. Per germline, CDR1 MGHRA and CDR2 YSYEKL. CDR3 loop: CASSQEFGPNYEQYF. In nucleotides, the CDR3 is TGCGCCAGCAGCCAAGAATTCGGGCCAAACTACGAGCAGTACTTC.

This clone was seen once. V usage is TRBV5-1 and J usage is TRBJ2-3; 7 nucleotides align to TRBD1. In germline, CDR1 is SGHRS, CDR2 YFSETQ. There are 15 residues in the CDR3. J gave up 5 bases and V 0 bases, and 6 bases lay outside the gene matches. The CDR3 protein is CASSLGRGLRDTQYF. CDR3 nucleotides: TGCGCCAGCAGCTTGGGTAGGGGGCTCAGAGATACGCAGTATTTT.

The chain carries TRBV2 and TRBJ2-5, with D perhaps TRBD1 (5 bases). Germline V lookup: CDR1 SNHLY, CDR2 FYNNEI. There are 13 residues in the CDR3. Trimming stripped 6 bases from V and 2 bases from J, with 10 bases between. The chain's CDR3 is CASRVTEQETQYF. The CDR3 nucleotides read TGTGCCAGCAGAGTGACAGAGCAAGAGACCCAGTACTTC. Combining the CDR3 with reference TRBV2 and TRBJ2-5 gives the whole variable domain EPEVTQTPSHQVTQMGQEVILRCVPISNHLYFYWYRQILGQKVEFLVSFYNNEISEKSEIFDDQFSVERPDGSNFTLKIRSTKLEDSAMYFCASRVTEQETQYFGPGTRLLVL.

This chain links TRBV5-1 with TRBJ1-1; a weak D match, TRBD1 (6 bases). Trimming removed 8 bases from V and 3 bases from J, with 26 bases in between. There are 17 residues in the CDR3. Germline V gene lookup returns CDR1 SGHRS and CDR2 YFSETQ. The chain's CDR3 is CASNFRTGPVTDTEAFF. The CDR3 DNA follows: TGCGCCAGTAACTTCCGAACAGGGCCGGTGACGGACACTGAAGCTTTCTTT.

This clone appeared once. J is TRBJ2-3 and V is TRBV29-1; no definite D call. The V end was cut by 3 bases, the J end by 3 bases, with 7 bases between. CDR1 is SQVTM, CDR2 ANQGSEA, per germline. The CDR3 covers 12 residues. CDR3 coding DNA: TGCAGCGTTGATGTGGGAACAGATACGCAGTATTTT. It translates to CSVDVGTDTQYF.

The chain couples TRBV13 to TRBJ1-3; possibly TRBD1 for D (5 bases). V lost 3 bases and J 6 bases, leaving 15 bases between the germline ends. The CDR3 covers 15 residues. The germline gives CDR1 PRHDT, CDR2 FYEKMQ (reference sequence). The CDR3 bases are TGTGCCAGCAGCTTGCTTATTGCGGGGGTAAACACCATATATTTT. It specifies CASSLLIAGVNTIYF.

V gene TRBV7-9 combines with J gene TRBJ2-5; D assignment may be TRBD1 or TRBD2 (5 bases each). The CDR3 has 15 amino acids. Trimming stripped 6 bases from V and 5 bases from J, with 19 bases between. Germline lookup yields CDR1 SEHNR and CDR2 FQNEAQ (reference sequence). The CDR3 sequence is CASRYSGHPGETQYF. CDR3 in DNA: TGTGCCAGCAGGTACTCCGGACACCCGGGGGAGACCCAGTACTTC.

This chain connects TRBV5-4 to TRBJ2-5; TRBD2 matches 10 bases. J was trimmed by 3 bases and V by 4 bases; bases with no gene match: 12. Germline V gene lookup returns CDR1 SGHNT and CDR2 YYREEE (reference sequence). The CDR3 is 17 residues long. CDR3 DNA: TGTGCCAGCAGCCCTCCCTGGGATAGCGGGGGGAAAGAGACCCAGTACTTC. Residues: CASSPPWDSGGKETQYF.

The genes are TRBV2 and TRBJ1-1; D gene unclear. Trimming pared 2 bases from V and 9 bases from J, leaving 10 bases between. Germline CDR1 is SNHLY and CDR2 is FYNNEI. This CDR3 region has 12 residues. The CDR3 here is CASSEHPNKAFF. CDR3 nucleotide sequence: TGTGCCAGCAGTGAACACCCTAACAAAGCTTTCTTT.

The CDR3 nucleotides read TGCGCCAGCAGCTTCGGAGTCACCTTCGCCTACGAGCAGTACTTC. This gives the protein CASSFGVTFAYEQYF. The chain couples TRBV5-1 to TRBJ2-7; D is unclear. The ends were cut back, 2 bases at V and 2 bases at J, with 14 bases in the middle. The germline CDR1 and CDR2 sequences are SGHRS and YFSETQ. The CDR3 contains 15 residues.

This clone is a singleton in its sample. At one end, the junction sequence differs from germline, possibly due to a read error. The chain combines TRBV5-8 with TRBJ2-7; 7 bases align to TRBD1. CDR1 and CDR2 from the germline V gene are SGHTS and YDEGEE. The CDR3 length is 13 residues. The CDR3 region has the DNA TGTGCCAGCAGCTTGGCCTTCCCCACAGGGGTATGGTTC. Protein: CASSLAFPTGVWF.

The chain uses TRBV18 and TRBJ1-5; a possible D gene is TRBD1 (6 bases). V lost 5 bases and J lost 1, with 18 bases in between. The germline V gene has CDR1 KGHSH and CDR2 LQKENI. CDR3 length: 17 residues. The CDR3 here is CASSTLGGPSSNQPQHF. CDR3 DNA: TGTGCCAGCTCAACTCTGGGGGGCCCTTCCAGCAATCAGCCCCAGCATTTT. The whole variable domain, remainder taken from reference TRBV18 and TRBJ1-5, is NAGVMQNPRHLVRRRGQEARLRCSPMKGHSHVYWYRQLPEEGLKFMVYLQKENIIDESGMPKERFSAEFPKEGPSILRIQQVVRGDSAAYFCASSTLGGPSSNQPQHFGDGTRLSIL.

This clone is classed as medium-sized. The gene calls are TRBV7-9 and TRBJ2-3; 7 bases align to TRBD2. CDR1 is SEHNR, CDR2 FQNEAQ, per germline (reference sequence). The CDR3 sequence is 17 residues long. The junction had 16 bases not matched to a gene; V was cut back by 7 bases and J by 3 bases. The CDR3 region has the DNA TGTGCCAGCACCGTTTGGGGGGAGGGCCTCGAGACAGATACGCAGTATTTT. Its protein product is CASTVWGEGLETDTQYF.

V gene TRBV2 combines with J gene TRBJ1-5; D may be TRBD1 (6 bases). The V gene's germline CDR1 is SNHLY and CDR2 FYNNEI. The CDR3 has 13 residues. Trimming shortened V by 8 bases and J by 4 bases, and 12 bases separated the two germline ends. As DNA, the CDR3 is TGTGCCAGCCTAGGGGGAATAAATCAGCCCCAGCATTTT. Translation gives CASLGGINQPQHF.

The J gene is TRBJ2-7, the V gene TRBV7-8; maybe TRBD1 (5 bases). CDR3 size: 14 residues. In germline, CDR1 is SGHVS, CDR2 FQNEAQ. The V end was cut by 1 base, the J end by 5 bases, with 12 bases between. CDR3: CASSLGQGNDEQYF. The CDR3 DNA reads as TGTGCCAGCAGCTTAGGGCAGGGCAACGACGAGCAGTACTTC.

This clone has only a few counts. The chain combines TRBV19 with TRBJ2-2, with D maybe TRBD2 (6 bases). Trimming took off 2 bases at V and 4 bases at J, with 8 bases between the two ends. Germline lookup yields CDR1 LNHDA and CDR2 SQIVND (reference sequence). The CDR3 loop spans 14 amino acids. This CDR3 is CASSITGGTGELFF. Here the CDR3 DNA reads TGTGCCAGTAGTATAACCGGGGGCACCGGGGAGCTGTTTTTT.

The V and J genes are TRBV27 and TRBJ2-7, with 7 bases identical to TRBD1. This CDR3 contains 14 residues. Germline values: CDR1 MNHEY, CDR2 SMNVEV (reference sequence). The trim removed 5 bases at V and 1 base at J, leaving 5 bases unmatched. CDR3: CASSPGTVSYEQYF. CDR3 nucleotides: TGTGCCAGCAGTCCAGGGACAGTTTCCTACGAGCAGTACTTC.

The chain uses TRBV6-1 and TRBJ2-7, with a possible D match to TRBD1 (6 bases). The CDR3 runs to 13 residues. Trimming pared 10 bases from V and 5 bases from J, leaving 18 bases between. Germline V gives CDR1 MNHNS, CDR2 SASEGT. The CDR3 reads CATSTGLFHEQYF. The DNA for the CDR3 is TGTGCCACTTCAACAGGGCTTTTCCACGAGCAGTACTTC.

J is TRBJ2-1 and V is TRBV5-1, with TRBD2 identical over 10 bases. The V gene end was trimmed by 2 bases and the J gene end by 10 bases; junction bases not matched to a gene: 9. The CDR3 consists of 15 residues. Germline values: CDR1 SGHRS, CDR2 YFSETQ. CDR3 region: CASSLGRVAGGEQFF. As DNA, the CDR3 is TGCGCCAGCAGCTTAGGGAGGGTAGCGGGAGGCGAGCAGTTCTTC.

The chain couples TRBV7-2 to TRBJ2-1; 8 bases are a match to TRBD2. The junction had 15 bases not matched to a gene; V was cut back by 3 bases and J by 8 bases. The CDR3 extends over 17 amino acids. From germline, CDR1 is SGHTA and CDR2 FQGNSA. DNA of the CDR3: TGTGCCAGCAGCTTCCGACTGCGGGGACTAGAGCAGGATGAGCAGTTCTTC. It codes for CASSFRLRGLEQDEQFF. Drawing the rest from reference TRBV7-2 and TRBJ2-1, the complete variable domain is GAGVSQSPSNKVTEKGKDVELRCDPISGHTALYWYRQSLGQGLEFLIYFQGNSAPDKSGLPSDRFSAERTGGSVSTLTIQRTQQEDSAVYLCASSFRLRGLEQDEQFFGPGTRLTVL.

This rearrangement joins TRBV7-2 to TRBJ2-1; D remains unclear. V was shortened by 0 bases and J by 5 bases, with 5 bases between the two germline ends. This CDR3 has 13 residues. Germline CDR1 and CDR2: SGHTA and FQGNSA. The CDR3 loop is CASSLARHNEQFF. In DNA form, the CDR3 reads TGTGCCAGCAGCTTAGCGAGACACAATGAGCAGTTCTTC.